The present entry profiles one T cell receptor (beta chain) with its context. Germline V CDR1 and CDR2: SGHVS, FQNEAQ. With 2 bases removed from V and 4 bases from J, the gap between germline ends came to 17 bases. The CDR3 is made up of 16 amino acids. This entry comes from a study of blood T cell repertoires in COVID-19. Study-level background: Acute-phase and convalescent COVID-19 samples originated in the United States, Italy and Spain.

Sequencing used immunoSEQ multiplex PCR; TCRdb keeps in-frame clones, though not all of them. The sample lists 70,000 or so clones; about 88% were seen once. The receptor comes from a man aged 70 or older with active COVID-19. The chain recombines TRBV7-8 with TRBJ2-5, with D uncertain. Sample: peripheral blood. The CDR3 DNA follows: TGTGCCAGCAGCTTACGCGGCCAAGCCCGACCAGAGACCCAGTACTTC. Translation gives CASSLRGQARPETQYF.